The clone carrying this T cell receptor (beta chain) was seen ten or more times. The antigen remains undetermined. The sample originates from a study of CD8+CD57+ T cells in acquired aplastic anemia. For the study at large: Each DNA sample taken from sorted CD4+ and CD8+ cells came to 3 to 4 ug on average. Roughly 9.9 million reads, on average, were obtained for CD4+ cells from healthy donors.

Using genomic DNA as the template, TCR beta VDJ and CDR3 profiling was carried out. TCRdb fed the reads into MiXCR, producing one record per CDR3 protein. The sample lists about 190,000 distinct CDR3 sequences; about half were seen once. The CDR3 is 13 amino acids. J gave up 2 bases and V 3 bases, and 2 bases lay outside the gene matches. Germline V lookup: CDR1 DFQATT, CDR2 SNEGSKA (reference sequence). General study findings and limits: Comparison of patients with controls identified 25 to 30 shared CD8+ CDR3 sequences.

Sequencing was done on a sample of sorted CD4+, CD8+, or CD8+CD57+ T cells (not recorded which) from PBMCs. The clonotype was recovered from a human donor in good health, serving as a control. The rearrangement uses TRBV20-1 and TRBJ2-5; 8 nucleotides line up with TRBD1. CDR3 bases: TGCAGTGCTAGTTACAGGGGGCAAGAGACCCAGTACTTC. Translated, it gives CSASYRGQETQYF.